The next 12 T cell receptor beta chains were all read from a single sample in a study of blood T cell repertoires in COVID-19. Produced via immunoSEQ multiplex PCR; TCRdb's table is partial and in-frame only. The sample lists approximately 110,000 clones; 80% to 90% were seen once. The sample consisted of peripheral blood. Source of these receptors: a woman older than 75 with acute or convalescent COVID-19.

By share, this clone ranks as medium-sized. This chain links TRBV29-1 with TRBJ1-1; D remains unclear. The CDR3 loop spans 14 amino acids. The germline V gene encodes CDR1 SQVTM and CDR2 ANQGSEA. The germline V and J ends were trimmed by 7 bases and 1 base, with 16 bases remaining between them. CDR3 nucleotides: TGCAGCGCCGAGACTGTGTCGGGGAACACTGAAGCTTTCTTT. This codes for CSAETVSGNTEAFF.

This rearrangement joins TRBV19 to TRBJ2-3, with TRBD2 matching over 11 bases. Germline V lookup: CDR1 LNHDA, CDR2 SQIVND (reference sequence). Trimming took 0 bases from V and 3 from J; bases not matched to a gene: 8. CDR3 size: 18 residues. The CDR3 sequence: CASSIERSSGGATDTQYF. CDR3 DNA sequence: TGTGCCAGTAGTATAGAAAGGAGTAGCGGGGGGGCTACAGATACGCAGTATTTT.

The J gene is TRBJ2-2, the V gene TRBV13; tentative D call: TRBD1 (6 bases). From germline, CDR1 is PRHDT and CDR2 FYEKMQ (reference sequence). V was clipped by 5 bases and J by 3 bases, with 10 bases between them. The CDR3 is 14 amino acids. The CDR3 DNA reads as TGTGCCAGCAGCCCCTACAGGGACACCGGGGAGCTGTTTTTT. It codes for CASSPYRDTGELFF.

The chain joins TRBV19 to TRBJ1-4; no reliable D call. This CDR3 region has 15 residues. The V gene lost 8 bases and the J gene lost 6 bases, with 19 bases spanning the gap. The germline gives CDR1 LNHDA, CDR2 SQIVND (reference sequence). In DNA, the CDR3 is TGTGCCAGTGCAGACAAAGACCCACGGTATGAAAAACTGTTTTTT. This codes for CASADKDPRYEKLFF.

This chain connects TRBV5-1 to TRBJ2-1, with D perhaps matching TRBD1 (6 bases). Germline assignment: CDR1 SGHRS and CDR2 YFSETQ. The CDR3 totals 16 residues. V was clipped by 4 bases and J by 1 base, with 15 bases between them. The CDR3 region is CASSRDQGTSYNEQFF. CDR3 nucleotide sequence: TGCGCCAGCAGCAGAGACCAGGGGACATCCTACAATGAGCAGTTCTTC.

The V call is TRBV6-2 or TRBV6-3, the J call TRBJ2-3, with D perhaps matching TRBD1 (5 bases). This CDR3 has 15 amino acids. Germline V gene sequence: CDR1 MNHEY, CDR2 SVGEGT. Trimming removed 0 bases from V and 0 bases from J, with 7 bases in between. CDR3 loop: CASSYSGQSTDTQYF. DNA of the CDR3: TGTGCCAGCAGTTACTCGGGGCAGAGCACAGATACGCAGTATTTT.

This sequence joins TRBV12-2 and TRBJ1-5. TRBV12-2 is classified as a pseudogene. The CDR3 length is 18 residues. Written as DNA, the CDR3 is TGTGCAAGTCGCTTCAAACCTGGACGGACTTATAGCAATCAGCCCCAGCATTTT. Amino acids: CASRFKPGRTYSNQPQHF.

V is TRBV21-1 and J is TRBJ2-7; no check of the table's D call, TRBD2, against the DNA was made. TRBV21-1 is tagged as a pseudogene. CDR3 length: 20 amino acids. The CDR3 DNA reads TGTGCCAGCGGAGGTGCCTTGCCGAGGACCCCCCGGGGGAGCTCCTACGAGCAGTACTTC. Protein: CASGGALPRTPRGSSYEQYF.

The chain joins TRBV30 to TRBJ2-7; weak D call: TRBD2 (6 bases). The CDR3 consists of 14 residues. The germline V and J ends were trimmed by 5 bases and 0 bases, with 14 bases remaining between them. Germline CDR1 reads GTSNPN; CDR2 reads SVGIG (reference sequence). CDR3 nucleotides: TGTGCCTGGCGAGTACCGGGACTCTCCTACGAGCAGTACTTC. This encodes CAWRVPGLSYEQYF.

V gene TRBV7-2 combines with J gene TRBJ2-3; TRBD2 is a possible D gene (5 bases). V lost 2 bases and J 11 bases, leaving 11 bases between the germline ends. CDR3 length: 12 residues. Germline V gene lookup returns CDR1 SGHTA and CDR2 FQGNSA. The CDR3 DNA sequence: TGTGCCAGCAGCTTATTCCTAGCCAGGCAGTATTTT. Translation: CASSLFLARQYF.

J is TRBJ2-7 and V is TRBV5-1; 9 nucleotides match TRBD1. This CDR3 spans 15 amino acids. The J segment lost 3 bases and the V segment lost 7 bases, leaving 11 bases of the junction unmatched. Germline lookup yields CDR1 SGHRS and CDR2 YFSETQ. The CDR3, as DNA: TGCGCCAGCCCTAAGGACAGGGGAGGTGACTACGAGCAGTACTTC. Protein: CASPKDRGGDYEQYF.

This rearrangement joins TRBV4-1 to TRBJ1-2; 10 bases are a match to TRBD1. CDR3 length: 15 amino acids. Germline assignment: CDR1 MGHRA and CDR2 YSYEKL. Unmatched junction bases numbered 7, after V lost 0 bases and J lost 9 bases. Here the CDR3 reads CASSQDLGTGDRYTF. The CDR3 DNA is TGCGCCAGCAGCCAAGATCTCGGGACAGGGGACCGCTACACCTTC.